The 13 T cell receptor beta chains below come from one sample, sequenced in a study of beta chain features in type 1 diabetes. Isolated RNA was reverse transcribed in full, so expressed TCRB transcripts were sequenced. The method was immunoSEQ multiplex PCR; TCRdb's version includes in-frame clones alone and lacks a portion of them. The sample lists 350,000 to 400,000 clones, roughly 16% occurring once. Sequenced material: naive CD4+ T cells from blood. Receptor source: a woman aged 18-30 years in good health.

The chain couples TRBV7-9 to TRBJ1-5; maybe TRBD1 (6 bases). The length of the CDR3 is 13 residues. Germline CDR1 is SEHNR and CDR2 is FQNEAQ (reference sequence). Between the trimmed V and J ends, which lost 5 bases and 4 bases, there was a span of 9 bases. CDR3 sequence reads: CASSRTDNQPQHF. CDR3 nucleotides: TGTGCCAGCAGCCGGACAGATAATCAGCCCCAGCATTTT.

This clone came up a few times. V and J are TRBV28 and TRBJ2-3; a weak D match, TRBD2 (6 bases). V was trimmed by 4 bases and J by 1 base, leaving 18 bases between them. This CDR3 contains 17 residues. Germline V gene sequence: CDR1 MDHEN, CDR2 SYDVKM. The CDR3 loop reads CASSSPASGGGTDTQYF. The CDR3 nucleotides are TGTGCCAGCAGTTCCCCCGCAAGTGGAGGGGGCACAGATACGCAGTATTTT.

The chain carries TRBV28 and TRBJ2-5, with 8 positions matching TRBD1. V dropped 5 bases and J dropped 4; count of bases not matched to a gene: 9. This CDR3 region has 15 residues. The germline V gene has CDR1 MDHEN and CDR2 SYDVKM. In DNA form, the CDR3 reads TGTGCCAGCAGTCCAGACAGGGGTATTGGAGAGACCCAGTACTTC. This translates into CASSPDRGIGETQYF.

This clone was detected a few times. The chain recombines TRBV6-5 with TRBJ2-5; TRBD1 aligns across 8 bases. Looked up from germline, CDR1 is MNHEY and CDR2 is SVGAGI. J gave up 5 bases and V 10 bases, and 9 bases lay outside the gene matches. CDR3 size: 13 residues. The CDR3 here is CAIQGTGGETQYF. CDR3 nucleotide sequence: TGTGCCATCCAGGGTACAGGGGGGGAGACCCAGTACTTC.

The rearrangement links TRBV28 to TRBJ2-7; 8 nucleotides agree with TRBD1. The V segment lost 5 bases and the J segment 0 bases; nucleotides outside the gene matches: 6. CDR3 size: 15 residues. Per the germline V gene, CDR1 is MDHEN and CDR2 is SYDVKM. CDR3 residues: CASSPLGTGSYEQYF. CDR3 DNA: TGTGCCAGCAGTCCCCTTGGGACAGGCTCCTACGAGCAGTACTTC.

The chain carries TRBV25-1 and TRBJ2-3, with no clear D. The CDR3 is 14 residues long. V was cut by 4 bases and J by 2 bases, with 10 bases left in between. Germline CDR1 and CDR2: MGHDK and SYGVNS. Here the CDR3 DNA reads TGTGCCAGCAGTGTCGGCGGTCCCACAGATACGCAGTATTTT. Translated: CASSVGGPTDTQYF.

This chain connects TRBV7-9 to TRBJ2-1, with 9 bases aligning to TRBD1. The V and J ends lost 3 bases and 6 bases, in that order; junction bases with no gene match: 6. Per the germline V gene, CDR1 is SEHNR and CDR2 is FQNEAQ (reference sequence). The CDR3 has 15 amino acids. The CDR3 here is CASSLSGTGFNEQFF. DNA for the CDR3: TGTGCCAGCAGCTTGTCCGGGACAGGGTTCAATGAGCAGTTCTTC. Drawing the rest from reference TRBV7-9 and TRBJ2-1, the complete variable domain is DTGVSQNPRHKITKRGQNVTFRCDPISEHNRLYWYRQTLGQGPEFLTYFQNEAQLEKSRLLSDRFSAERPKGSFSTLEIQRTEQGDSAMYLCASSLSGTGFNEQFFGPGTRLTVL.

This clone was seen a handful of times. At the DNA level, this CDR3 is encoded by other sequences in the same sample as well. The J gene is TRBJ1-1, the V gene TRBV30, with D perhaps TRBD1 (6 bases). Per the germline V gene, CDR1 is GTSNPN and CDR2 is SVGIG (reference sequence). The V end lost 2 bases, the J end lost 0 bases, and 10 bases lay between the germline ends. The CDR3 covers 14 residues. The CDR3 nucleotides read TGTGCCTGGAGTCGGGACACGATGAACACTGAAGCTTTCTTT. Its protein product is CAWSRDTMNTEAFF.

V and J are TRBV5-1 and TRBJ2-5, with TRBD2 identical over 12 bases. The V and J ends lost 0 bases and 5 bases, in that order; junction bases with no gene match: 8. CDR3 length: 17 residues. Germline values: CDR1 SGHRS, CDR2 YFSETQ. Here the CDR3 reads CASSLVPTSGSGETQYF. The CDR3, as DNA: TGCGCCAGCAGCTTGGTCCCGACTAGCGGGAGTGGTGAGACCCAGTACTTC.

The rearrangement links TRBV7-9 to TRBJ2-1, with 8 bases identical to TRBD1. The length of the CDR3 is 13 residues. Germline CDR1 is SEHNR and CDR2 is FQNEAQ (reference sequence). The V gene end was trimmed by 10 bases and the J gene end by 9 bases; junction bases not matched to a gene: 11. The CDR3 reads CAIDRGSLGEQFF. Here the CDR3 DNA reads TGTGCCATCGACAGGGGATCCCTAGGTGAGCAGTTCTTC.

The V gene is TRBV27, the J gene TRBJ2-3; D is uncertain. Trimming stripped 3 bases from V and 5 bases from J, with 9 bases between. The CDR3 has 13 residues. Germline V CDR1 and CDR2: MNHEY, SMNVEV (reference sequence). The CDR3 DNA is TGTGCCAGCAGTTTCGCGCTCCGAGATACGCAGTATTTT. It translates to CASSFALRDTQYF.

The rearrangement joins TRBV5-4 to TRBJ2-5, with a tentative D call TRBD1 (5 bases). Germline loops: CDR1 SGHNT, CDR2 YYREEE (reference sequence). Trimming pared 0 bases from V and 3 bases from J, leaving 18 bases between. CDR3 size: 17 residues. The CDR3: CASSLGSSAGSEETQYF. The DNA of the CDR3 is TGTGCCAGCAGCTTGGGAAGCTCGGCAGGGTCGGAAGAGACCCAGTACTTC.

The rearrangement joins TRBV6-5 to TRBJ2-2, with a possible D match to TRBD1 (6 bases). Trimming took off 7 bases at V and 2 bases at J, with 8 bases between the two ends. The CDR3 extends over 13 amino acids. The germline V gene has CDR1 MNHEY and CDR2 SVGAGI. DNA of the CDR3: TGTGCCAGCACAGGGGCCAACACCGGGGAGCTGTTTTTT. Translated: CASTGANTGELFF.